This paragraph covers one T cell receptor (beta chain) sequence. Its cognate antigen is unknown. The data originate from a study of memory CD4+ T cells and cytomegalovirus serostatus. Findings and limits, study-wide: Of 150 to 200 reported CMV TCRbeta sequences, 67 were found in memory CD4+ repertoires.

The CDR3 length is 13 residues. V was cut by 0 bases and J by 8 bases, with 11 bases left in between. Germline loops: CDR1 SGHRS, CDR2 YFSETQ. Here immunoSEQ multiplex PCR was the method, and the copy in TCRdb shows in-frame clones only, minus some. In the table there are 40,000 or so clones, approximately 78% of which are singletons. The sort gate was single viable CD3+CD4+CD8-CD45RO+ cells for memory CD4+ T cells. The rearrangement uses TRBV5-1 and TRBJ1-1, with no clear D. The source material was memory CD4+ T cells from blood. The receptor was derived from an adult in good health and CMV-seronegative. The CDR3 nucleotides are TGCGCCAGCAGCTTGGCCAAGAGACGAGAAGCTTTCTTT. It encodes CASSLAKRREAFF.